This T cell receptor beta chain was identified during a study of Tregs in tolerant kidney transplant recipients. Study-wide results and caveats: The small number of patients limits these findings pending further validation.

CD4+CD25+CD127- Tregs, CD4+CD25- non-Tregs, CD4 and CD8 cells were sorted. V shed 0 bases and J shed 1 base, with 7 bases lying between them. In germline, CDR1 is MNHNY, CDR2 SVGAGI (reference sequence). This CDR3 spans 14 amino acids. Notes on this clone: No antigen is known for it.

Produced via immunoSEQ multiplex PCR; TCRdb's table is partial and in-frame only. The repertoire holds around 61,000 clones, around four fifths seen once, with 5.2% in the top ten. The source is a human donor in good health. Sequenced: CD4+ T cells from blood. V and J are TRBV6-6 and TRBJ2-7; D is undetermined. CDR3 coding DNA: TGTGCCAGCAGTTACTCGGTCAGATCCTACGAGCAGTACTTC. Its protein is CASSYSVRSYEQYF.